The clone carrying this T cell receptor beta chain was seen a single time. The record originates from a study of control samples from healthy donors and cancer patients. Assay used: immunoSEQ multiplex PCR; TCRdb lists only in-frame clones, some missing. The sample has some 410,000 clones, 75% to 95% seen once. Deletions cut 1 base from V and 7 bases from J, with 5 bases between. The CDR3 is made up of 11 amino acids. Germline V gene sequence: CDR1 SGHDT, CDR2 YYEEEE. The chain links TRBV5-6 to TRBJ1-2; D is undetermined. Sequencing used PBMCs. The clonotype comes from a man aged 35-49 years with head and neck cancer. The CDR3 sequence is CASSLTGGYTF. CDR3 coding DNA: TGTGCCAGCAGCTTGACCGGTGGCTACACCTTC.